This TCR beta chain was found in a study of shared clonotypes between healthy human individuals. The study, taken as a whole, reports: Memory subsets generally showed lower estimated richness than naive subsets. Some naive CD4 clonotypes, roughly 4.8%, turned up in common across a handful of donors.

The CDR3 has 16 amino acids. J was trimmed by 2 bases and V by 5 bases; bases with no gene match: 9. Germline CDR1 and CDR2: MNHEY and SMNVEV (reference sequence). Concerning this clone: The antigen is not known.

Terminally differentiated effector memory CD45RA+ cells were left out of the naive CD8 fraction, which was CD45RO-negative and positively selected for CCR7. This table comes from immunoSEQ multiplex PCR, and its TCRdb copy is limited to in-frame clones, with some not included. This table has over 2,000,000 clones, just over 90% appearing once. V is TRBV27 and J is TRBJ1-2; TRBD1 aligns across 9 bases. Specimen: naive CD8+ T cells from PBMCs. This clonotype was obtained from a man younger than 30 in good health. Some clones in this sample may be carry-over from other donors' samples. As DNA, the CDR3 is TGTGCCAGCAGTCAATCGGGACAGGGCACGAACTATGGCTACACCTTC. Protein sequence: CASSQSGQGTNYGYTF.